Shown below are 28 T cell receptor beta chains from a single sample sequenced in a study of shared clonotypes between healthy human individuals. Some clones are missing from TCRdb's copy, which holds only in-frame ones; the method was immunoSEQ multiplex PCR. The sample lists some 2,100,000 clones, around 95% seen once, with around 0.13% in the top ten. Sequenced input: naive CD4+ T cells sorted from blood. Documented subset: CD45RA+ positively selected. These receptors all come from a man between 18 and 29 years old in good health.

The V call is TRBV7-9, the J call TRBJ2-5; tentative D call: TRBD2 (5 bases). This CDR3 contains 13 residues. The germline V gene has CDR1 SEHNR and CDR2 FQNEAQ (reference sequence). Trimming cost V 7 bases and J 5 bases, with 14 bases left between them. CDR3 in DNA: TGTGCCAGCACCCTAGGGAGAGGGGAGACCCAGTACTTC. Its protein product is CASTLGRGETQYF.

The genes are TRBV5-1 and TRBJ2-2, with D unresolved. CDR1 is SGHRS, CDR2 YFSETQ, per germline. CDR3 length equals 15 residues. Trimming removed 4 bases from V and 0 bases from J, with 10 bases in between. CDR3 DNA sequence: TGCGCCAGCAGCCTTTGGGTACCGAACACCGGGGAGCTGTTTTTT. Translating it yields CASSLWVPNTGELFF.

This chain uses TRBV5-4 with TRBJ2-2; tentative D call: TRBD1 (5 bases). The germline V gene has CDR1 SGHNT and CDR2 YYREEE (reference sequence). The CDR3 extends over 16 amino acids. V was shortened by 0 bases and J by 2 bases, with 11 bases between the two germline ends. This chain's CDR3 is CASSLGQKENTGELFF. The CDR3 region has the DNA TGTGCCAGCAGCTTGGGACAGAAAGAAAACACCGGGGAGCTGTTTTTT. Variable domain in full (rest from reference TRBV5-4 and TRBJ2-2): ETGVTQSPTHLIKTRGQQVTLRCSSQSGHNTVSWYQQALGQGPQFIFQYYREEENGRGNFPPRFSGLQFPNYSSELNVNALELDDSALYLCASSLGQKENTGELFFGEGSRLTVL.

The rearrangement uses TRBV5-4 and TRBJ2-1; TRBD2 aligns across 9 bases. Germline V gene data show CDR1 as SGHNT and CDR2 as YYREEE (reference sequence). The CDR3 loop spans 16 amino acids. V trimming: 0 bases; J trimming: 8 bases; junction bases outside the gene matches: 9. The CDR3 is CASSLASGKSGDEQFF. Here the CDR3 DNA reads TGTGCCAGCAGCTTGGCTAGCGGGAAAAGTGGGGATGAGCAGTTCTTC.

For the CDR3, the DNA is TGTGCCAGCAGTGGGGGAGGAGGTAATGAAAAACTGTTTTTT. Translation: CASSGGGGNEKLFF. The rearrangement joins TRBV6-1 to TRBJ1-4, with no clear D. V was pared by 4 bases and J by 4 bases, with 10 bases between. The germline CDR1 and CDR2 sequences are MNHNS and SASEGT. This CDR3 region has 14 residues.

The chain combines TRBV30 with TRBJ1-1; the D gene is possibly TRBD1 (5 bases). The germline V gene encodes CDR1 GTSNPN and CDR2 SVGIG (reference sequence). V gave up 2 bases and J gave up 6 bases, with 16 bases separating them. The CDR3 runs 14 residues. The CDR3 spells CAWSIHRLRAEAFF. The CDR3 DNA follows: TGTGCCTGGAGTATTCACAGGCTGAGGGCTGAAGCTTTCTTT.

This chain joins TRBV9 and TRBJ1-1, with TRBD1 as a possible D gene (5 bases). The V end was cut by 6 bases, the J end by 4 bases, with 16 bases between. Germline V CDR1 and CDR2: SGDLS, YYNGEE. The CDR3 length is 14 residues. The CDR3 is CASTPRGGVTEAFF. CDR3 sequence (DNA): TGTGCCAGCACCCCCAGAGGAGGGGTCACTGAAGCTTTCTTT.

The chain has TRBV6-1 and TRBJ1-5, with D uncertain. The CDR3 length is 15 residues. Germline loops: CDR1 MNHNS, CDR2 SASEGT. V was trimmed by 7 bases and J by 5 bases, leaving 18 bases between them. The CDR3: CASISMRGKDQPQHF. In DNA, the CDR3 is TGTGCCAGCATCTCTATGCGCGGTAAGGATCAGCCCCAGCATTTT.

This sequence joins TRBV5-1 and TRBJ1-1, with D unclear. The CDR3 runs 13 residues. Germline-derived CDR1 and CDR2 are SGHRS and YFSETQ. Trimming shortened V by 4 bases and J by 0 bases, and 7 bases separated the two germline ends. Here the CDR3 reads CASSQNMNTEAFF. CDR3 nucleotide sequence: TGCGCCAGCAGCCAAAACATGAACACTGAAGCTTTCTTT.

A remark on this clone: Other DNA sequences in the sample encode the same CDR3. This chain connects TRBV5-4 to TRBJ2-7; 8 bases are shared with TRBD1. Germline assignment: CDR1 SGHNT and CDR2 YYREEE (reference sequence). J lost 0 bases, V lost 3 bases, and 8 bases had no gene match. There are 16 residues in the CDR3. The CDR3 reads CASSSTGTGSSYEQYF. CDR3 bases: TGTGCCAGCAGCTCGACCGGGACAGGATCCTCCTACGAGCAGTACTTC.

The rearrangement uses TRBV19 and TRBJ1-2, with D perhaps matching TRBD1 (6 bases). Per germline, CDR1 LNHDA and CDR2 SQIVND (reference sequence). V was pared by 6 bases and J by 0 bases, with 11 bases between. The CDR3 is 14 amino acids. This CDR3 is CASRATGSNYGYTF. The CDR3 bases are TGTGCCAGTAGGGCGACAGGTTCTAACTATGGCTACACCTTC.

CDR3 in amino acids: CASSVQGSTNYGYTF. The CDR3 nucleotides read TGTGCCAGCAGCGTTCAGGGGTCGACTAACTATGGCTACACCTTC. This chain links TRBV9 with TRBJ1-2, with a tentative D call TRBD1 (6 bases). CDR3 length: 15 residues. Germline V CDR1 and CDR2: SGDLS, YYNGEE. V was pared by 2 bases and J by 0 bases, with 11 bases between.

The J gene is TRBJ2-3, the V gene TRBV19, with 10 bases aligning to TRBD2. CDR1 and CDR2 (germline): LNHDA, SQIVND (reference sequence). This CDR3 region has 15 residues. J lost 0 bases, V lost 3 bases, and 0 bases had no gene match. CDR3 in amino acids: CASSMTSGSTDTQYF. In nucleotides, the CDR3 is TGTGCCAGTAGTATGACTAGCGGGAGCACAGATACGCAGTATTTT.

Remarks on this clone: Other DNA sequences in this specimen translate into the identical CDR3. The chain recombines TRBV11-2 with TRBJ2-7; 9 positions agree with TRBD2. Per the germline V gene, CDR1 is SGHAT and CDR2 is FQNNGV. The CDR3 runs to 15 residues. Germline trimming cut 1 base from V and 1 base from J; bases unmatched to any gene: 2. CDR3 loop: CASSLAAGGSYEQYF. CDR3 sequence (DNA): TGTGCCAGCAGCTTAGCGGCGGGAGGGTCCTACGAGCAGTACTTC. Combining the CDR3 with reference TRBV11-2 and TRBJ2-7 gives the whole variable domain EAGVAQSPRYKIIEKRQSVAFWCNPISGHATLYWYQQILGQGPKLLIQFQNNGVVDDSQLPKDRFSAERLKGVDSTLKIQPAKLEDSAVYLCASSLAAGGSYEQYFGPGTRLTVT.

The chain is built from TRBV4-3 and TRBJ2-7; possibly TRBD1 for D (6 bases). V lost 0 bases and J 0 bases, leaving 9 bases between the germline ends. CDR1 LGHNA and CDR2 YSLEER come from the germline V gene. The CDR3 loop spans 15 amino acids. The DNA of the CDR3 is TGCGCCAGCAGCCAAGATTGGGGGCTCTCCTACGAGCAGTACTTC. Amino acids: CASSQDWGLSYEQYF.

This sequence joins TRBV19 and TRBJ1-1; D possibly corresponds to TRBD1 (6 bases). This CDR3 comprises 12 residues. Per the germline V gene, CDR1 is LNHDA and CDR2 is SQIVND (reference sequence). The V gene lost 5 bases and the J gene lost 11 bases, with 15 bases spanning the gap. This chain's CDR3 is CASSGGTSRAFF. The CDR3 DNA sequence: TGTGCCAGTAGTGGGGGGACAAGCCGGGCTTTCTTT. The whole variable domain, remainder taken from reference TRBV19 and TRBJ1-1, is DGGITQSPKYLFRKEGQNVTLSCEQNLNHDAMYWYRQDPGQGLRLIYYSQIVNDFQKGDIAEGYSVSREKKESFPLTVTSAQKNPTAFYLCASSGGTSRAFFGQGTRLTVV.

CDR3 amino acids: CASSVDAGWAYEQYF. The CDR3 DNA sequence: TGTGCCAGCAGCGTAGACGCAGGGTGGGCCTACGAGCAGTACTTC. The chain carries TRBV9 and TRBJ2-7, with a weak D call TRBD1 (5 bases). V was pared by 0 bases and J by 2 bases, with 12 bases between. From germline, CDR1 is SGDLS and CDR2 YYNGEE. The CDR3 totals 15 residues.

As for this clone: At one boundary the junction diverges from the germline segment, which might be a read error. The chain employs TRBV19 and TRBJ2-3; 10 nucleotides match TRBD2. CDR1 and CDR2 (germline): LNHDA, SQIVND (reference sequence). The CDR3 has 15 residues. CDR3 nucleotide sequence: TGTGCCAGTAGTACCCCTAGCGGGGGCACTGATACGCAGTATTTT. The encoded protein is CASSTPSGGTDTQYF.

The chain has TRBV2 and TRBJ2-3; D might be TRBD2 (6 bases). Germline CDR1 and CDR2: SNHLY and FYNNEI. CDR3 length: 14 residues. V was pared by 8 bases and J by 0 bases, with 12 bases between. This CDR3 reads CASWRARSTDTQYF. In DNA, the CDR3 is TGTGCCAGCTGGAGGGCACGCAGCACAGATACGCAGTATTTT.

The V gene is TRBV7-2, the J gene TRBJ2-1, with a tentative D call TRBD1 (5 bases). V lost 2 bases and J 2 bases, leaving 13 bases between the germline ends. Germline CDR1 and CDR2: SGHTA and FQGNSA. The CDR3 sequence is 16 residues long. As DNA, the CDR3 is TGTGCCAGCAGCTTATTAGGGCAGGGTGCCTACAATGAGCAGTTCTTC. This gives the protein CASSLLGQGAYNEQFF.

With regard to this clone: The same CDR3 arises from other DNA sequences in this sample as well. The CDR3 sequence is CASSLDRTSGNTIYF. CDR3 sequence (DNA): TGTGCCAGCAGCCTGGACAGGACCTCTGGAAACACCATATATTTT. The gene calls are TRBV5-4 and TRBJ1-3, with TRBD1 identical over 7 bases. V shed 4 bases and J 0 bases; nucleotides not matched to a gene: 4. CDR3 size: 15 residues. Germline loops: CDR1 SGHNT, CDR2 YYREEE (reference sequence).

The V and J genes are TRBV7-2 and TRBJ2-5; TRBD2 might be the D (5 bases). The CDR3 sequence is 15 residues long. Germline CDR1 and CDR2: SGHTA and FQGNSA. V lost 2 bases and J 1 base, leaving 11 bases between the germline ends. The chain's CDR3 is CASSLFGMIQETQYF. The DNA of the CDR3 is TGTGCCAGCAGCTTATTCGGGATGATCCAAGAGACCCAGTACTTC.

About this clone: Other DNA sequences of this sample code for an identical CDR3. The chain carries TRBV28 and TRBJ2-7, with D possibly matching TRBD2 (6 bases). V was cut by 5 bases and J by 2 bases, with 13 bases left in between. CDR1 MDHEN and CDR2 SYDVKM come from the germline V gene. The CDR3 consists of 14 residues. CDR3 coding DNA: TGTGCCAGCAGTCCCCCCGGGACTCCCTACGAGCAGTACTTC. The encoded protein is CASSPPGTPYEQYF.

The chain joins TRBV5-1 to TRBJ2-7, with a possible D match to TRBD1 (6 bases). Trimming stripped 4 bases from V and 3 bases from J, with 14 bases between. The CDR3 is 14 residues long. Germline CDR1 SGHRS, CDR2 YFSETQ. As DNA, the CDR3 is TGCGCCAGCAGCACTTACCCGGACAGCTACGAGCAGTACTTC. Protein product: CASSTYPDSYEQYF.

The rearrangement links TRBV5-4 to TRBJ1-2; TRBD1 agrees at 8 bases. The V segment lost 0 bases and the J segment 7 bases; nucleotides outside the gene matches: 5. The CDR3 length is 14 residues. Germline assignment: CDR1 SGHNT and CDR2 YYREEE (reference sequence). DNA of the CDR3: TGTGCCAGCAGCTTGGTGGACAGGGAACGTGGCTACACCTTC. It yields the protein CASSLVDRERGYTF.

The CDR3 bases are TGTGCCAGCACCCCCAGACAGGGGACTGAAAAACTGTTTTTT. This translates into CASTPRQGTEKLFF. V and J are TRBV2 and TRBJ1-4; 8 bases line up with TRBD1. The CDR3 spans 14 residues. V dropped 7 bases and J dropped 7; count of bases not matched to a gene: 8. Germline V gene lookup returns CDR1 SNHLY and CDR2 FYNNEI.

The chain uses TRBV30 and TRBJ1-5; D may be TRBD1 (5 bases). Trimming pared 4 bases from V and 0 bases from J, leaving 13 bases between. CDR1 and CDR2 (germline): GTSNPN, SVGIG (reference sequence). The CDR3 is made up of 15 amino acids. This CDR3 is CAWNPTGTSNQPQHF. CDR3 in DNA: TGTGCCTGGAACCCGACCGGGACTAGCAATCAGCCCCAGCATTTT. The full variable domain, with the rest looked up from reference TRBV30 and TRBJ1-5, is SQTIHQWPATLVQPVGSPLSLECTVEGTSNPNLYWYRQAAGRGLQLLFYSVGIGQISSEVPQNLSASRPQDRQFILSSKKLLLSDSGFYLCAWNPTGTSNQPQHFGDGTRLSIL.

The chain combines TRBV7-2 with TRBJ2-2, with 13 bases lining up with TRBD2. V lost 5 bases to trimming and J lost 3 bases; unmatched junction nucleotides: 9. The CDR3 has 18 residues. Germline-derived CDR1 and CDR2 are SGHTA and FQGNSA. CDR3 sequence (DNA): TGTGCCAGCAGCGACTATCTTGGACTAGCGGGGGACACCGGGGAGCTGTTTTTT. This codes for CASSDYLGLAGDTGELFF.